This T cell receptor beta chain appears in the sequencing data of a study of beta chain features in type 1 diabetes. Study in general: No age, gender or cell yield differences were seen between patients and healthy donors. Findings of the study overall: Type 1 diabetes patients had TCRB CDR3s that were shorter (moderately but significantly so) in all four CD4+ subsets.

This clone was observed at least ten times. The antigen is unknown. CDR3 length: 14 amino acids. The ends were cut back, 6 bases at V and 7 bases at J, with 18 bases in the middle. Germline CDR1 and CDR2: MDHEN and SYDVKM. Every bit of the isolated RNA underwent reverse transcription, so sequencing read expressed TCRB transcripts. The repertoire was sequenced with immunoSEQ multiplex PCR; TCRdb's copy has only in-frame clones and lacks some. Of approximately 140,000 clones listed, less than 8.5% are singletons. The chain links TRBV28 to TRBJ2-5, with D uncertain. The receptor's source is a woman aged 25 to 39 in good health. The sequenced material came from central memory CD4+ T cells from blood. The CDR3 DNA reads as TGTGCCAGCAGCTCACAACAGTTGTTAGGGACCCAGTACTTC. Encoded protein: CASSSQQLLGTQYF.